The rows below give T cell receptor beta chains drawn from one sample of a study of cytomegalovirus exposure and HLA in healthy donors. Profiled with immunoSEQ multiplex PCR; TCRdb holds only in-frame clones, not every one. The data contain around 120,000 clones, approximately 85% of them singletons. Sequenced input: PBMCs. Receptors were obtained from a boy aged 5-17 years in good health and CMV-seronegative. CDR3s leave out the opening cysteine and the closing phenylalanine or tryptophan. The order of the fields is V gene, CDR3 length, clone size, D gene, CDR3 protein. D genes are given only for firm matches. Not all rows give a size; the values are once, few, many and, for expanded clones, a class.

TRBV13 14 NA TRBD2 ASSLVSSGISAEQF
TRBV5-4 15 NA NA ASSLDTGTSSPYEQY
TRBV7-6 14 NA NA ASSLVAGANTGELF
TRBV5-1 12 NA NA ASSWTASTDTQY
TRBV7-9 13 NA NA ASSLSGGPSGELF
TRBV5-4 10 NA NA ASSWRGAEQY
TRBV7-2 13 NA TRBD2 ASSQSGSSPNEQF
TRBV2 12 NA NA ASRLDTNTGELF
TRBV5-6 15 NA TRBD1 ASSSGTGDSGANVLT
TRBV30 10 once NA AWGSRLYGYT
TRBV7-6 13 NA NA ASSLDRNRASPQH
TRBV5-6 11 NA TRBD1 ASTSDRRYGYT
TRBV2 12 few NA ASSEEGGLTEAF
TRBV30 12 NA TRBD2 AWSRAGGNNEQF
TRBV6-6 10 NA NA ASSPSRDTQY
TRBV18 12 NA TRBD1 ASSPAGGSDTQY
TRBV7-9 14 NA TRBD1 ASSPPWDSLFYEQY
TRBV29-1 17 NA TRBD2 SVVSVRLAGSVRDYEQY
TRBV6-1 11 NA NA ASSESGSNEQF
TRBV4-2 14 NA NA ASSQDPLALFGEQY
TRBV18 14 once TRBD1 ASSTKTGPNSYEQY
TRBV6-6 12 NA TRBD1 ASRLGQGLYGYT
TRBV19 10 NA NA ALTGSTSPLH
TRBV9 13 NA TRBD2 ASSVGLAGSETQY
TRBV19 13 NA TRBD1 ASSMAGTGNSPLH
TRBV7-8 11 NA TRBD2 ASSPGTSGIGF
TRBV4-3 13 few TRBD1 ASSQGQGNTGELF
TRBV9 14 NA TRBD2 ASSVGSGGVLETQY
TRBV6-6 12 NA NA ASSKTAMNTEAF
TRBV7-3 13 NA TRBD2 ASSLTREGTDTQY
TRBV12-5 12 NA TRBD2 ASGYGGNSYEQY
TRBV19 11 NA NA ASSEQSYNEQF
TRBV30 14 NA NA ASNALSGKYQETQY
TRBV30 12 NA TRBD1 AWIQGTNTGELF
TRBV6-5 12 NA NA ASSYVRDPETKY
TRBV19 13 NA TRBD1 ASTQRGTGGYEQY
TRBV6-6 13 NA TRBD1 ASRPGQGKTGELF
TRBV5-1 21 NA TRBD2 ASSLLAYRTSGRYESSYNEQF
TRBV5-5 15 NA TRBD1 ASSKGQHHSTNEKLF
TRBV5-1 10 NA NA ASRGGTDTQY
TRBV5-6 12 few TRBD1 ASSLGDRTEKLF
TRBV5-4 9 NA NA ASSLDSVYT
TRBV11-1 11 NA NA ASRKEAGNTIY